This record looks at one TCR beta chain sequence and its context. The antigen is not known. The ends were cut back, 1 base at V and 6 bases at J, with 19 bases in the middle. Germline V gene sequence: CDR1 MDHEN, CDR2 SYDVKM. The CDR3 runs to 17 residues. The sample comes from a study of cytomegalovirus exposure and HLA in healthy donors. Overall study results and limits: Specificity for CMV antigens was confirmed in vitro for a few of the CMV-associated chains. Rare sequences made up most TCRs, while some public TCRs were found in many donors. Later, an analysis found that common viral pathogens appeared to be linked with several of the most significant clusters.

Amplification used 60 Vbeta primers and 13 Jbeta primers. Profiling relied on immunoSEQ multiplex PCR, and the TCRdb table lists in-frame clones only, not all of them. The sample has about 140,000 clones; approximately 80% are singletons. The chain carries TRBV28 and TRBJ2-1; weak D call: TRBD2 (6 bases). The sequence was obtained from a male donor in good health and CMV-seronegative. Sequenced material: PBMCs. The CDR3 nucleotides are TGTGCCAGCAGTTTATTGCCGCGTGGCGGGGCCCTCAATGAGCAGTTCTTC. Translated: CASSLLPRGGALNEQFF.